These T cell receptor beta chains were read from a single sample in a study of T cells in Graves' hyperthyroidism and ophthalmopathy. From the multiplex PCR reads, TCRdb called clonotypes with MiXCR, one entry per CDR3 protein. In the table there are about 400,000 distinct CDR3 sequences, about 16% of which are singletons. Source material: blood. The receptor source for this set is a woman in her thirties with Graves' hyperthyroidism. The CDR3 runs from the conserved cysteine through the conserved F or W. Fields, in order: V gene, J gene, CDR3 protein.

>TRBV5-1|TRBJ2-3
CASRELLAGGPDTQYF
>TRBV6-1|TRBJ1-1
CASSSAGLNTEAFF
>TRBV30|TRBJ1-2
CAWSVDYGYTF
>TRBV6-1|TRBJ2-2
CASRTWNTGELFF
>TRBV28|TRBJ1-2
CASSLSGGNSRGYTF
>TRBV6-2/TRBV6-3|TRBJ2-7
CASSYSKVEGGRFYEQYF
>TRBV28|TRBJ1-5
CVSSPGGLGNQPQHF
>TRBV9|TRBJ2-7
CASSVERYTSSYEQYF
>TRBV3-1|TRBJ1-6
CASSQGGWDNSPLHF
>TRBV20-1|TRBJ2-7
CSSLRSYEQYF
>TRBV4-1|TRBJ2-7
CASSQTGDISYEQYF
>TRBV5-4|TRBJ2-1
CASSSSGTDNEQFF
>TRBV3-1|TRBJ2-7
CASSQEWNTYEQYF
>TRBV15|TRBJ1-2
CATSSSSVWGARYGYTF
>TRBV5-5|TRBJ2-5
CASSLVPGPRQETQYF
>TRBV6-1|TRBJ2-2
CASSDPWDGELFF
>TRBV12-3/TRBV12-4|TRBJ2-7
CASATDSSYEQYF
>TRBV5-1|TRBJ2-3
CASSPVAGGPGTQYF
>TRBV30|TRBJ2-3
CAWRGQGAATYTDTQYF
>TRBV28|TRBJ1-4
CASSLLMAGSTNEKLFF
>TRBV6-1|TRBJ2-3
CASSYTSGSSDTQYF
>TRBV3-1|TRBJ1-1
CASSQESIMNTEAFF
>TRBV28|TRBJ2-1
CASSLSAPGENEQFF
>TRBV28|TRBJ2-1
CASSDGLAGGPSPEQFF
>TRBV7-9|TRBJ1-1
CASRQDRVNEAFF
>TRBV7-2|TRBJ1-1
CASSLLLTEVMNTEAFF
>TRBV30|TRBJ2-2
CAWSPITGGFTTGELFF
>TRBV28|TRBJ1-5
CASSLFTGAPQPQHF
>TRBV12-3/TRBV12-4|TRBJ1-5
CASGQYSNQPQHF
>TRBV6-1|TRBJ1-5
CASNPRASNQPQHF
>TRBV12-3/TRBV12-4|TRBJ2-3
CASRRLGRVSDTQYF
>TRBV3-1|TRBJ1-1
CASSQEGPWATENTEAFF
>TRBV6-1|TRBJ2-3
CASNRQSTDTQYF
>TRBV6-1|TRBJ2-3
CASSQNPSGTDTQYF
>TRBV29-1|TRBJ1-2
CSEGDTNYGYTF
>TRBV28|TRBJ2-7
CASSAMTSLSYEQYF
>TRBV6-1|TRBJ2-7
CASSRNPVGGEQYF
>TRBV20-1|TRBJ2-6
CSASSGSGANVLTF
>TRBV5-4|TRBJ2-2
CASSLVGGRAQRTGELFF
>TRBV29-1|TRBJ1-5
CSVRHSNQPQHF
>TRBV7-8|TRBJ1-1
CATARSGALNTEAFF
>TRBV28|TRBJ2-1
CASSFKIARRTYNEQFF
>TRBV2|TRBJ1-1
CASSDVGGTEAFF
>TRBV11-2|TRBJ1-6
CASSFKGSPLYF
>TRBV6-5|TRBJ2-1
CASSYRGLMTGEQFF
>TRBV12-3/TRBV12-4|TRBJ1-2
CASSSGTTYTF